What follows are 21 T cell receptor beta chains derived from one specimen sequenced in a study of blood T cell repertoires in COVID-19. Clones were read by immunoSEQ multiplex PCR, and TCRdb kept only the in-frame ones, dropping some. The sample includes 150,000 or so clones, under 90% of them seen just once. Sequenced sample: PBMCs or T cells enriched from blood (not recorded which). These receptors came from a woman aged 50 to 60 who had recovered from COVID-19.

This chain joins TRBV28 and TRBJ1-4; 7 bases align to TRBD1. The CDR3 runs to 13 residues. CDR1 MDHEN and CDR2 SYDVKM come from the germline V gene. V dropped 4 bases and J dropped 7; count of bases not matched to a gene: 3. The CDR3 sequence is CASSSGQSEKLFF. In DNA, the CDR3 is TGTGCCAGCAGTTCGGGACAGAGTGAAAAACTGTTTTTT.

The chain recombines TRBV13 with TRBJ1-1; the D gene is possibly TRBD1 (5 bases). V was clipped by 2 bases and J by 9 bases, with 10 bases between them. This CDR3 is built from 12 residues. Germline V gene sequence: CDR1 PRHDT, CDR2 FYEKMQ (reference sequence). The CDR3 loop is CASSLKGIQAFF. The DNA of the CDR3 is TGTGCCAGCAGCTTAAAGGGGATCCAAGCTTTCTTT.

The V and J genes are TRBV3-1 (or the pseudogene TRBV3-2) and TRBJ1-1, with D unclear. V shed 3 bases and J shed 2 bases, with 10 bases lying between them. Germline loops: CDR1 LGHDT, CDR2 YNNKEL (reference sequence). The CDR3 covers 14 residues. The CDR3 region is CASSQADSNTEAFF. CDR3 DNA sequence: TGTGCCAGCAGCCAGGCAGATTCCAACACTGAAGCTTTCTTT.

The chain is built from TRBV7-2 and TRBJ2-7; 7 bases map to TRBD1. The CDR3 has 15 amino acids. Germline V gene lookup returns CDR1 SGHTA and CDR2 FQGNSA. Trimming cost V 3 bases and J 3 bases; bases outside gene matches: 8. The CDR3 bases are TGTGCCAGCAGCTTTTCCGGGACAGAAAACTACGAGCAGTACTTC. This codes for CASSFSGTENYEQYF.

The genes are TRBV7-3 and TRBJ2-7, with TRBD1 as a possible D gene (5 bases). This CDR3 region has 14 residues. CDR1 and CDR2 (germline): SGHTA, FQGTGA. Trimming removed 5 bases from V and 1 base from J, with 12 bases in between. CDR3 protein: CASSLQGGSYEQYF. CDR3 nucleotide sequence: TGTGCCAGCAGCCTCCAGGGTGGATCCTACGAGCAGTACTTC.

The chain uses TRBV6-5 and TRBJ2-7; D ambiguous. The CDR3 contains 13 residues. Germline V gene lookup returns CDR1 MNHEY and CDR2 SVGAGI. Trimming removed 0 bases at V and 1 base at J, with 4 bases between. This CDR3 reads CASSYSRSYEQYF. The CDR3 DNA reads as TGTGCCAGCAGTTACTCGAGGTCCTACGAGCAGTACTTC.

The V and J genes are TRBV6-5 and TRBJ1-6; 7 bases map to TRBD1. Trimming took 7 bases from V and 6 from J; bases not matched to a gene: 9. The germline V gene encodes CDR1 MNHEY and CDR2 SVGAGI. The CDR3 extends over 15 amino acids. CDR3 nucleotides: TGTGCCAGCAAAAGGGGGGACAGTTTTAATTCACCCCTCCACTTT. This sequence encodes CASKRGDSFNSPLHF.

The chain couples TRBV28 to TRBJ2-7; 9 nucleotides match TRBD1. Looked up from germline, CDR1 is MDHEN and CDR2 is SYDVKM. The V gene end was trimmed by 2 bases and the J gene end by 5 bases; junction bases not matched to a gene: 1. The CDR3 spans 13 residues. DNA of the CDR3: TGTGCCAGCAGTTTACGGACAGGGGACGAGCAGTACTTC. Translation gives CASSLRTGDEQYF.

V is TRBV3-1 (or the pseudogene TRBV3-2) and J is TRBJ2-1; 10 bases fit TRBD2. The germline gives CDR1 LGHDT, CDR2 YNNKEL (reference sequence). With 1 base clipped from V and 9 bases from J, the junction kept 9 bases outside the gene matches. The CDR3 extends over 16 amino acids. The CDR3 loop reads CASSQAPSGRLGEQFF. For the CDR3, the DNA is TGTGCCAGCAGCCAAGCCCCTAGCGGGAGACTTGGTGAGCAGTTCTTC.

The CDR3: CASSSDRLNEQFF. The CDR3 bases are TGTGCCAGCAGCTCAGACAGGCTTAATGAGCAGTTCTTC. V usage is TRBV7-8 and J usage is TRBJ2-1, with D perhaps matching TRBD1 (6 bases). V was cut by 4 bases and J by 7 bases, with 11 bases left in between. CDR1 SGHVS and CDR2 FQNEAQ come from the germline V gene. This CDR3 is 13 amino acids long.

The chain recombines TRBV7-3 with TRBJ2-3; 7 bases are a match to TRBD2. CDR1 and CDR2 (germline): SGHTA, FQGTGA. V lost 4 bases to trimming and J lost 3 bases; unmatched junction nucleotides: 13. This CDR3 spans 17 amino acids. This CDR3 is CASSSQTSSWGTDTQYF. The CDR3 nucleotides are TGTGCCAGCAGCTCCCAGACTAGCTCCTGGGGGACAGATACGCAGTATTTT.

This clone was counted between two and nine times. The V and J genes are TRBV9 and TRBJ2-1; 10 bases match TRBD1. V shed 3 bases and J 1 base; nucleotides not matched to a gene: 1. Germline CDR1 reads SGDLS; CDR2 reads YYNGEE. The CDR3 length is 15 residues. The CDR3 DNA sequence: TGTGCCAGCAGCGGGGGACAGGGGTCCTACAATGAGCAGTTCTTC. Translation gives CASSGGQGSYNEQFF.

CDR3 DNA: TGTGCCAGTAGTATCCGTAATTCACCCCTCCACTTT. Translating it yields CASSIRNSPLHF. The chain carries TRBV19 and TRBJ1-6; the D is unclear. Germline CDR1 is LNHDA and CDR2 is SQIVND (reference sequence). The CDR3 totals 12 residues. V shed 3 bases and J shed 6 bases, with 3 bases lying between them. The full variable domain, with the rest looked up from reference TRBV19 and TRBJ1-6, is DGGITQSPKYLFRKEGQNVTLSCEQNLNHDAMYWYRQDPGQGLRLIYYSQIVNDFQKGDIAEGYSVSREKKESFPLTVTSAQKNPTAFYLCASSIRNSPLHFGNGTRLTVT.

V usage is TRBV7-9 and J usage is TRBJ1-3; D gene ambiguous. This CDR3 has 18 amino acids. In germline, CDR1 is SEHNR, CDR2 FQNEAQ (reference sequence). The V and J ends lost 3 bases and 0 bases respectively, with 18 bases between them. CDR3 amino acids: CASSLVRGDGFSGNTIYF. CDR3 DNA: TGTGCCAGCAGCTTGGTTCGAGGAGATGGGTTCTCTGGAAACACCATATATTTT.

This clone appeared a single time. The V call is TRBV10-1, the J call TRBJ2-3; a weak D match, TRBD1 (6 bases). CDR3 length: 15 residues. The germline CDR1 and CDR2 sequences are WNHNN and SYGVQD (reference sequence). V shed 3 bases and J shed 3 bases, with 13 bases lying between them. DNA for the CDR3: TGCGCCAGCAGTGAAGGGACACTGAGGACAGATACGCAGTATTTT. Translating gives CASSEGTLRTDTQYF.

The gene calls are TRBV6-5 and TRBJ2-7, with 13 bases that match TRBD2. Germline loops: CDR1 MNHEY, CDR2 SVGAGI. V shed 0 bases and J 5 bases; nucleotides not matched to a gene: 4. This CDR3 spans 16 amino acids. The CDR3 loop reads CASSYSWGLAGNEQYF. CDR3 bases: TGTGCCAGCAGTTACTCGTGGGGACTAGCGGGAAACGAGCAGTACTTC.

This clone was found a few times. The J gene is TRBJ1-1, the V gene TRBV6-5, with 9 bases lining up with TRBD1. J lost 9 bases, V lost 4 bases, and 9 bases had no gene match. Germline V CDR1 and CDR2: MNHEY, SVGAGI. There are 14 residues in the CDR3. This CDR3 is CASSFPGQGSQAFF. DNA for the CDR3: TGTGCCAGCAGTTTCCCGGGACAGGGATCCCAAGCTTTCTTT.

The J gene is TRBJ1-2, the V gene TRBV6-5; D unresolved. The CDR3 has 12 residues. The germline V gene encodes CDR1 MNHEY and CDR2 SVGAGI. The germline V and J ends were trimmed by 7 bases and 4 bases, with 10 bases remaining between them. The CDR3 DNA follows: TGTGCCAGCAAACGGGGTTCCTATGGCTACACCTTC. Protein product: CASKRGSYGYTF.

This clone came up many times. This chain links TRBV28 with TRBJ1-5; D call uncertain. The CDR3 spans 15 residues. CDR1 and CDR2 (germline): MDHEN, SYDVKM. Trimming removed 5 bases at V and 4 bases at J, with 15 bases between. CDR3 sequence: CASSGDSPGNQPQHF. DNA of the CDR3: TGTGCCAGCAGTGGAGATTCTCCGGGGAATCAGCCCCAGCATTTT.

The chain employs TRBV6-5 and TRBJ2-7, with TRBD2 identical over 10 bases. V shed 7 bases and J 3 bases; nucleotides not matched to a gene: 9. Germline values: CDR1 MNHEY, CDR2 SVGAGI. CDR3 length: 15 residues. The CDR3 reads CASTQGLAELYEQYF. CDR3 nucleotide sequence: TGTGCCAGCACCCAAGGACTAGCGGAGCTCTACGAGCAGTACTTC.

The rearrangement joins TRBV5-6 to TRBJ2-7; 10 bases map to TRBD2. V lost 0 bases to trimming and J lost 6 bases; unmatched junction nucleotides: 9. The CDR3 covers 16 residues. CDR1 and CDR2 (germline): SGHDT, YYEEEE. The chain's CDR3 is CASSLEGTSEGSEQYF. The CDR3 DNA follows: TGTGCCAGCAGCTTGGAAGGGACTAGCGAGGGAAGCGAGCAGTACTTC.